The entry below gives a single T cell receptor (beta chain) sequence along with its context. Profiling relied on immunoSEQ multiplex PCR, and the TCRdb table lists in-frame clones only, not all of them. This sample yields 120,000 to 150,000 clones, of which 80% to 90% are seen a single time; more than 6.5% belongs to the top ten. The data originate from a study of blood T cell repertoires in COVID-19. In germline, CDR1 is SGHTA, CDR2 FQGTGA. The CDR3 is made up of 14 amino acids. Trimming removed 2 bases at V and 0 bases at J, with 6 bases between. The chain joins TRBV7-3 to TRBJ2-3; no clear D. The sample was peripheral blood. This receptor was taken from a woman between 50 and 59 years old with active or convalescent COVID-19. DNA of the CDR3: TGTGCCAGCAGCTTACTTCCTAGCACAGATACGCAGTATTTT. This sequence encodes CASSLLPSTDTQYF.